This TCR beta chain was identified during a study of cytomegalovirus exposure and HLA in healthy donors (dated by TCRdb to 2016 to 2017). Turning to the overall study: An earlier analysis of about 560 of the donors reported 250 to 350 Gb of sequence data and roughly 120 million unique TCR beta sequences obtained from around 180 million T cells. Among roughly 400 genotyped donors of the cohort, an average of roughly 230,000 unique TCR beta nucleotide sequences was sequenced per donor, of which 15% to 20% were non-productive. Donor age, sex, ethnicity and CMV serostatus were compiled alongside the repertoire data. Rather than using new phenotypic data, the later analysis identified candidate immune exposures from TCR beta sequences and from how often those sequences occurred across donors. In a later analysis, previously published TCR beta repertoires from 670 or so donors were re-analyzed and high-resolution HLA genotyping was added so that TCR occurrence patterns could be studied. Every repertoire in the discovery cohort had been generated on one and the same sequencing platform. Both class I and class II loci were covered by HLA typing, at four-digit resolution. Of the approximately 400 genotyped donors, less than 85% were placed in the genetic ancestry cluster associated with self-reported Caucasian donors. An earlier analysis of several hundred of the donors used high-throughput TCR beta sequencing to judge whether each TCR beta V gene segment behaved as functional or pseudogenic. Using immunosequencing, the study profiled T cell repertoires from 666 subjects and related those repertoires to cytomegalovirus serostatus. An early release that covered about 600 HLA-typed donors contained approximately 300 gigabases of sequencing data and 85 million to 100 million unique TCR sequences. Typing coverage varied by locus: roughly 629-640 donors for A, B, C, DRB1 and DQB1; roughly 520 for DQA1; about 570 for DPA1; 450 to 480 for DPB1. Genome-wide SNP genotypes for about 60% of the 666 donors were used in a later genetic analysis, which treated that subset as a discovery cohort. Because of strong linkage in the cohort, a few DR-DQ haplotypes were treated as single units for association and clustering. Besides the first cohort of about 730 subjects, a separate validation cohort made up of roughly 120 different subjects was used. The aim of the study was to test whether cataloging public T cell receptors could identify signatures of past pathogen exposure. To predict cytomegalovirus infection status, the study brought together high-throughput TCR immunosequencing, statistical association of individual TCRs with disease status, and machine learning.

The cohort consisted of more than 650 healthy bone marrow donors. At the time of sampling, every cohort member was nominally healthy, though immune exposures that went unrecorded were likely present. The donor tested CMV seronegative and was one of the 352 seronegative cohort members. A peripheral blood sample was collected from each donor, and TCR beta sequencing was performed on peripheral blood mononuclear cells. Genomic DNA extraction from the blood cell samples was performed with the Qiagen DNeasy Blood Extraction Kit. With regard to this clone: It lacks a known antigen. There are no base qualities to consult, and no much larger clone falls within one base.

The CDR3 covers 14 residues, taking in both the cysteine and the phenylalanine. Just CDR3 DNA is preserved here, 42 bases in frame from base 1. V ends up 1 base short and J 7 bases short, with an unmatched junction base count of 7. For CDR1 and CDR2, the germline V gene lists LGHNT and FRNRAP. The method was the immunoSEQ multiplex PCR assay. A mixture of 60 forward primers for TCR Vbeta segments and 13 reverse primers for TCR Jbeta segments was used in the multiplex PCR. Amplification of the CDR3 region of rearranged TCR beta genes was performed with a multiplex PCR assay on genomic DNA. Amplified TCR beta libraries were sequenced as 87-base-pair reads on the Illumina HiSeq System. As for the original processing: In a later analysis, approximately 74 million unique TCR beta chains were counted across the 500 to 850 repertoires, and around 10 million of these chains were shared by at least two donors. To remove PCR and sequencing errors, raw reads were error-corrected and collapsed into unique sequences using a nearest-neighbor algorithm that merged closely related sequences. Alignment of CDR3 sequences to IMGT reference sequences was used to assign V, D and J gene segments. Each retained sequence needed at least a six-nucleotide match to both a V gene segment and a J gene segment. Rearrangements were called productive when the CDR3 lacked stop codons and stayed in frame with V and J; all others were non-productive. Following IMGT convention, CDR3 was defined as the stretch from the second conserved V-encoded cysteine up to the conserved J-encoded phenylalanine. The earlier analysis of about 610 of the donors excluded any sequence lacking an unambiguous match to a single V gene segment. An earlier analysis of 500 to 700 of the donors classified V segments as functional when productive rearrangements were above 56.7% and as segregating when the standard deviation between donors was above 5%. A statistical classification framework was built to diagnose cytomegalovirus status from the catalog of TCR beta chain sequences. V and J gene assignment, in a later analysis, came from comparing TCR nucleotide sequences with IMGT/GENE-DB human TR gene sequences. A later analysis assigned CDR3 sequences and most-parsimonious VDJ recombination scenarios with the TCRdist pipeline. In a later analysis, every TCR beta chain was defined by the combination of its CDR3 amino acid sequence and its V-gene family, and reads without a unique V-gene family were dropped. As a way to deal with suspected cross-contamination and a sequencing artifact, a later analysis dropped nearly 600 nucleotide sequences that were highly shared and had low generation probability. For each public chain, a later analysis derived a clonal expansion index from normalized ranks of inferred template counts within each repertoire. In a later analysis, generation probabilities were computed with a VDJ recombination model fitted to out-of-frame rearrangements, and the resulting probabilities were checked against IGoR. In a later analysis, hypergeometric tests were used to score TCR-TCR, TCR-HLA and TCR-CMV co-occurrence, with a repertoire-size bias correction applied to TCR pairs. A later analysis estimated false discovery rates by permuting HLA or CMV assignments 20 times. In a later analysis, co-occurring TCRs were grouped using DBSCAN, and TCRdist sequence similarity was added for clustering within HLA-allele-positive subsets. Repertoires with fewer than 30,000 or more than 120,000 public chains, plus five repertoires with anomalous nucleotide sharing, were excluded from co-occurrence clustering. This is the immuneACCESS table as TCRdb keeps it, with only in-frame sequences that have V and J called. A part of the clones is gone; compared with another copy, unresolved V genes explain less than half, and the rest is unexplained. From that table come the V and J calls and clone size; the DNA was used to work out D and trimming. In this sample the table shows fewer than 250,000 clones, over 60% of which occur a single time. The ten largest account for 0.9% to 1.2% of the sample.

The paper as a whole reports these results and caveats: Roughly uniform sequencing depth across donors was assumed in presence/absence analyses, although this assumption may not hold. Specific HLA alleles were associated with over 15,000 TCR beta sequences at a false discovery rate of 0.05 in a later analysis. A total of 150 to 200 TCR beta chains were listed by the study as associated with cytomegalovirus. A further reported finding was that TCR beta sequences accurately predicted the HLA-A and HLA-B alleles for most subjects in the first cohort. Linkage disequilibrium might explain the correlated functional status among segregating V segments, but an unknown experimental factor could not be ruled out. The authors suggested that the approach could potentially be generalized to other disease states and immunological phenotypes. The classifier was reported to diagnose cytomegalovirus status with high specificity and sensitivity in both the original cohort and the validation cohort. Because some donors lacked HLA typing at each locus, the association tests relied only on the typed subset. When HLA alleles, especially DR and DQ, strongly co-occurred, attributing TCR associations to individual alleles was difficult. A later genetic analysis associated a missense DCLRE1C variant with V-gene and J-gene trimming of TCR beta chains, and an independent cohort replicated the association. For the cohort, immune exposure information was limited to CMV serostatus. An earlier analysis of some 560 of the donors showed that most TCR beta V segments appeared in productive rearrangements either about 90% or about 30% of the time, which broadly matched IMGT annotations. Because the 87-base-pair reads could not distinguish some IMGT-functional V segments, including TRBV6-2 and TRBV6-3, those segments were excluded. Because counts were too low, some 17 rarely observed V segments, including chromosome 9 orphons, were left out of the earlier analysis of about 620 of the donors. In a later analysis, HLA-associated TCR beta chains showed more clonal expansion and lower generation probabilities than non-associated chains that were equally common. While some public TCRs were present in many individuals, most TCR sequences turned up only very rarely across donors. This cohort had only TCR beta chains sequenced, and the lack of alpha or paired-chain data limited which features could be detected. Compared with the roughly 700-donor mean, donors in an Asian-associated ancestry cluster had fewer N-insertions in productive TCRs, according to a later genetic analysis. A group of highly shared sequence variants was considered likely to be a technical artifact of the sequencing pipeline. A later analysis found that TCR association rates varied across HLA loci, with DRB1 alleles showing the most associated TCRs and HLA-C alleles the fewest. In a later analysis, several top co-occurrence clusters were reported to appear linked to parvovirus B19, influenza, CMV and Epstein-Barr virus. A later analysis found that most CMV-associated TCR beta chains appeared HLA-restricted, with HLA associations seemingly driven largely by CMV exposure. Three of the identified cytomegalovirus-associated TCR beta chains were confirmed in vitro to be specific for cytomegalovirus antigens.

The sequence is built from TRBV12-5 and TRBJ2-7, with 7 bases aligning to TRBD1. The sequenced material came from PBMCs. This TCR was recovered from a middle-aged woman in good health and CMV-seronegative. The DNA reads as follows: TGTGCTAGTGGTTTGGGGGACAGCGGAATAGAGCAGTACTTC. Its protein product is CASGLGDSGIEQYF.